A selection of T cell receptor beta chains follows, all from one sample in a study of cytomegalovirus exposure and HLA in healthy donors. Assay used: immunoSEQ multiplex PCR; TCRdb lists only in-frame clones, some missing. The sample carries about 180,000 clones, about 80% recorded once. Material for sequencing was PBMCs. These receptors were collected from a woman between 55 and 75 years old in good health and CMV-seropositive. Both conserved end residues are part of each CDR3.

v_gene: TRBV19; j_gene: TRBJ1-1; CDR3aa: CASRRTGNTEAFF
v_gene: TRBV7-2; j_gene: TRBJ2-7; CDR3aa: CASNPGSSEQYF
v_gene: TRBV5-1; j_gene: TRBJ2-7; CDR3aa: CASSLDGGGAFYEQYF
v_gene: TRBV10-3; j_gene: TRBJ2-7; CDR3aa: CASSEAWQGSYEQYF
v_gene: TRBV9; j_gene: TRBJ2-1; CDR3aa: CASSVGQGGRNEQFF
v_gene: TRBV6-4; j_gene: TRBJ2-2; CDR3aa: CASSDGPTGELFF
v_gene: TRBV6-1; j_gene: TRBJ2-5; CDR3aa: CASSPLETRGQYF
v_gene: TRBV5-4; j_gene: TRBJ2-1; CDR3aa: CASSLVGGRAPQFF
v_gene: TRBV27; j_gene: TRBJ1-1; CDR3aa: CASSRKAGVNTEAFF
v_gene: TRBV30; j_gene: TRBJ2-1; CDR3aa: CAWKRGGTYNEQFF
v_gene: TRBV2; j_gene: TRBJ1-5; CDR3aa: CASSGIGGTRQPQHF
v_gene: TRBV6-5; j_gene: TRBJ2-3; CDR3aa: CASSYPTSAKQYF
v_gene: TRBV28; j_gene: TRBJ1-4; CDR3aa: CASSSGAEGPEKLFF
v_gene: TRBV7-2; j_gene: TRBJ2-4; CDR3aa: CASSFAGENIQYF
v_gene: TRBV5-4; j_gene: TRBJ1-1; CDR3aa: CASSLDRMNTEAFF
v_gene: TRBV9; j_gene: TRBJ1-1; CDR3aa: CASSVEGARNTEAFF
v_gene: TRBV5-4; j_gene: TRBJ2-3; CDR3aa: CASSEGHFGADTQYF